The clone carrying this TCR beta chain was counted at least ten times. The data stem from a study of T cell repertoires in cytomegalovirus infection. TCRdb reanalysed the reads using MiXCR and keeps one entry per CDR3 protein. The sample includes about 330,000 distinct CDR3 sequences, 8% to 10% seen only once; the top ten take approximately 4.7%. This clonotype originated in a human donor in good health (CMV status not recorded). Some clones in this sample may be carry-over from other donors' samples. Source material: PBMCs.

The CDR3 region is CASSPYSLGNTEAFF. The CDR3 DNA follows: TGTGCCAGCAGCCCATATTCGCTGGGTAACACTGAAGCTTTCTTT. The chain couples TRBV7-9 to TRBJ1-1; D is undetermined. V was shortened by 5 bases and J by 2 bases, with 15 bases between the two germline ends. The CDR3 has 15 residues. The germline gives CDR1 SEHNR, CDR2 FQNEAQ (reference sequence).